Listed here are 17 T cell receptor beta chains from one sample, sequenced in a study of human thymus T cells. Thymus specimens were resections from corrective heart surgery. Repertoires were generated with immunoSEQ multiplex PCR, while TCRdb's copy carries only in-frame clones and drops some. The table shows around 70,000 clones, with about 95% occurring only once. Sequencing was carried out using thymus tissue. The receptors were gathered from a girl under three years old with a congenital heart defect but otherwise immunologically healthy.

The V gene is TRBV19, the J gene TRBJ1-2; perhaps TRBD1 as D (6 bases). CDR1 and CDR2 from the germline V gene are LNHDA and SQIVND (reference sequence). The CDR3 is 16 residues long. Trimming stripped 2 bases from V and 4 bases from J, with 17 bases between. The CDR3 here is CASSIPPGSGAYGYTF. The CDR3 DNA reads TGTGCCAGTAGTATACCTCCTGGATCAGGGGCCTATGGCTACACCTTC.

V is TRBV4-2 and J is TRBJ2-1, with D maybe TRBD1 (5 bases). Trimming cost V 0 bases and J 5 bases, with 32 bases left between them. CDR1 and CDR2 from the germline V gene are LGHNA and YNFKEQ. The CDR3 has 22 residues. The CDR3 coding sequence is TGTGCCAGCAGCCAAGATGTATTGGGGCTATCCCTCAAAAAGGGGCACAACAATGAGCAGTTCTTC. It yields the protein CASSQDVLGLSLKKGHNNEQFF.

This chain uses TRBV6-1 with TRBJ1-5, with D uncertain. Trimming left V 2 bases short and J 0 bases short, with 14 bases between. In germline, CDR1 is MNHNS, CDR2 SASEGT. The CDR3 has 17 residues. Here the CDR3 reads CASSEYGRPYSNQPQHF. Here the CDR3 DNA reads TGTGCCAGCAGTGAATATGGCAGGCCCTATAGCAATCAGCCCCAGCATTTT.

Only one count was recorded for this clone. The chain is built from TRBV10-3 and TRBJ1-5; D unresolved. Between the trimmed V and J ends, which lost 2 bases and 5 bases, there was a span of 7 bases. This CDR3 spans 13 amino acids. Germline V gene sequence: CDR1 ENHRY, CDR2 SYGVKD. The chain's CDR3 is CAISEDPHQPQHF. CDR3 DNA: TGTGCCATCAGTGAGGATCCCCATCAGCCCCAGCATTTT.

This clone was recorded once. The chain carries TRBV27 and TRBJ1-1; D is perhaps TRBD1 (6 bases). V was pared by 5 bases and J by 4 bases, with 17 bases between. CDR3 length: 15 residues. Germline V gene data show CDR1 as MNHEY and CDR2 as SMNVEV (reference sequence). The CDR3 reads CASSPRTVVSTEAFF. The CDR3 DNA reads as TGTGCCAGCAGTCCTCGGACAGTGGTGAGCACTGAAGCTTTCTTT.

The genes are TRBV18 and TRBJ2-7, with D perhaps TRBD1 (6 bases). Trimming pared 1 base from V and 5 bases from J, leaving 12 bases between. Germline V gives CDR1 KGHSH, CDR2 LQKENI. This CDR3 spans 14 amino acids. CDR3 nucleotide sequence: TGTGCCAGCTCACCACGCGCCAGGGGAAACGAGCAGTACTTC. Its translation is CASSPRARGNEQYF.

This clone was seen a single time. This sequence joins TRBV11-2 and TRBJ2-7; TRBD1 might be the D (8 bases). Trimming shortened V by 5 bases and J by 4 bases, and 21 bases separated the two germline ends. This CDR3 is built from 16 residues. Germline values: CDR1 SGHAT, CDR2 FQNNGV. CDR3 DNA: TGTGCCAGCAGCAAGGGGGGGCAGGGGGCGGTGTACGAGCAGTACTTC. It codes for CASSKGGQGAVYEQYF.

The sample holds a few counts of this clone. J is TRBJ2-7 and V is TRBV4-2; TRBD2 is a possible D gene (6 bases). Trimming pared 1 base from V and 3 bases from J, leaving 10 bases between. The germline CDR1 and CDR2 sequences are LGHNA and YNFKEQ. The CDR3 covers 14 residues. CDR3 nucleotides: TGTGCCAGCAGCCAAGGCGGGGACGACTACGAGCAGTACTTC. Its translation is CASSQGGDDYEQYF.

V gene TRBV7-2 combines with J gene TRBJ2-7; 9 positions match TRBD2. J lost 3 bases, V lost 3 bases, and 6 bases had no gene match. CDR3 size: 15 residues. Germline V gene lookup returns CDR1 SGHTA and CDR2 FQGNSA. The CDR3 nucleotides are TGTGCCAGCAGCTTCCGCGGGAGGGCCATCTACGAGCAGTACTTC. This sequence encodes CASSFRGRAIYEQYF. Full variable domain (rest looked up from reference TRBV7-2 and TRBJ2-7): GAGVSQSPSNKVTEKGKDVELRCDPISGHTALYWYRQSLGQGLEFLIYFQGNSAPDKSGLPSDRFSAERTGGSVSTLTIQRTQQEDSAVYLCASSFRGRAIYEQYFGPGTRLTVT.

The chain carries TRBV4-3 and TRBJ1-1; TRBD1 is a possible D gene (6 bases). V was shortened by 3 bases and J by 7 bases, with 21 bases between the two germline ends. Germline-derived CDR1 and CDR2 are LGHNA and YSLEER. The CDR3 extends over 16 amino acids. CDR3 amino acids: CASSHLGEGGGGEAFF. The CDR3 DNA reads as TGCGCCAGCAGCCACCTCGGGGAGGGGGGCGGAGGTGAAGCTTTCTTT.

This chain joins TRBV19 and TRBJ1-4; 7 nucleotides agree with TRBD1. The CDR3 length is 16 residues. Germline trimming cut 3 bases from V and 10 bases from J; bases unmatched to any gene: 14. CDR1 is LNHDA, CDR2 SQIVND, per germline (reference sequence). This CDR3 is CASSIEGAGDGGKLFF. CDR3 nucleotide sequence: TGTGCCAGTAGTATCGAGGGGGCGGGCGATGGAGGAAAACTGTTTTTT. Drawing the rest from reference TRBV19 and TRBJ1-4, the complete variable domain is DGGITQSPKYLFRKEGQNVTLSCEQNLNHDAMYWYRQDPGQGLRLIYYSQIVNDFQKGDIAEGYSVSREKKESFPLTVTSAQKNPTAFYLCASSIEGAGDGGKLFFGSGTQLSVL.

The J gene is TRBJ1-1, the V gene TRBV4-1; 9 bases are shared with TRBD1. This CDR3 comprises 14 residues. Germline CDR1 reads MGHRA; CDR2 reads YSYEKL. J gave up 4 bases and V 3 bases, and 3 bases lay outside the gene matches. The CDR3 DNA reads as TGCGCCAGCAGCCACCGACAGGGGGGCACTGAAGCTTTCTTT. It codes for CASSHRQGGTEAFF.

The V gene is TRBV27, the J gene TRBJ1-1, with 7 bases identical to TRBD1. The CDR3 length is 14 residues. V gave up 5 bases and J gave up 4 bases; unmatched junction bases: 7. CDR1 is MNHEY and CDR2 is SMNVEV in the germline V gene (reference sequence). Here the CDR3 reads CASSDGQDGTEAFF. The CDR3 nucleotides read TGTGCCAGCAGTGACGGACAGGATGGCACTGAAGCTTTCTTT.

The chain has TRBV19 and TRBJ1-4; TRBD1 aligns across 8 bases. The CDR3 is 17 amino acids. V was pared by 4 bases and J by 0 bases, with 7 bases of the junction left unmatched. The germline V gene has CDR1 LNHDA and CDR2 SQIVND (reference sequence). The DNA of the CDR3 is TGTGCCAGTAGTACGGGACAGGCAGTTGCAACTAATGAAAAACTGTTTTTT. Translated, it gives CASSTGQAVATNEKLFF. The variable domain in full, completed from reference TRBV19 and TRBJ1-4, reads DGGITQSPKYLFRKEGQNVTLSCEQNLNHDAMYWYRQDPGQGLRLIYYSQIVNDFQKGDIAEGYSVSREKKESFPLTVTSAQKNPTAFYLCASSTGQAVATNEKLFFGSGTQLSVL.

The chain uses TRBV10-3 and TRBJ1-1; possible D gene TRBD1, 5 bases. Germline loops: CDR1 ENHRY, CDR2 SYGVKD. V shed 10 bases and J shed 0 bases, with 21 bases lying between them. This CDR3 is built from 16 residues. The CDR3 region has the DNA TGTGCCACCCCCGTGGGGGGAGAGGGGATGAACACTGAAGCTTTCTTT. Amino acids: CATPVGGEGMNTEAFF.

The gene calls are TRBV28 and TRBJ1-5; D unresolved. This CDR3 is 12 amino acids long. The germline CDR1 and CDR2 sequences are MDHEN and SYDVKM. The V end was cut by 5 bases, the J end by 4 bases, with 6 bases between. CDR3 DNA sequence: TGTGCCAGCAGTAGAATAAATCAGCCCCAGCATTTT. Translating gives CASSRINQPQHF.

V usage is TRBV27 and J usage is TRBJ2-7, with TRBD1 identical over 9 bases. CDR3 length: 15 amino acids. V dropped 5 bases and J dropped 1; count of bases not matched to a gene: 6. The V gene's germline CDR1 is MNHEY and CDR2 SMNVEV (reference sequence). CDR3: CASSVTGTGSYEQYF. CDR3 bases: TGTGCCAGCAGTGTCACCGGGACAGGGTCCTACGAGCAGTACTTC.